This TCR beta chain was recovered during a study of OX40 agonist ivuxolimab in advanced cancers. As for the study in general: Patients received intravenous ivuxolimab every 2 weeks at 0.01 to 10 mg/kg. From about 23 to 85 years was the age range, with a mean of approximately 58 years, and nearly 85% were male. General study findings and limits: Low levels of normalized T-cell clonal expansion also appeared in some nonresponders.

Generated by immunoSEQ multiplex PCR, the TCRdb table keeps only in-frame clones and is missing some. The data show 55,000 to 75,000 clones, around 93% seen once. Blood specimens came from baseline, cycle 4 day 1, and cycle 7 day 1. CDR1 MDHEN and CDR2 SYDVKM come from the germline V gene. CDR3 length: 15 amino acids. Trimming removed 3 bases from V and 3 bases from J; junction bases left unmatched: 2. With respect to this clone: Its antigen is undetermined.

Specimen: CD4+ or CD8+ T cells sorted from blood, collected in a trial of the OX40 agonist ivuxolimab. This rearrangement joins TRBV28 to TRBJ2-3; 11 nucleotides agree with TRBD1. The TCR comes from an adult with an advanced solid tumor such as melanoma, head and neck, liver or kidney cancer. CDR3 region: CASSFRDRGTDTQYF. The CDR3 DNA sequence: TGTGCCAGCAGTTTTCGGGACAGGGGGACAGATACGCAGTATTTT.